This T cell receptor (beta chain) was sequenced during a study of T cell responses to AZD1222 COVID-19 vaccine. On the study more broadly: Second-dose intervals near 4 or 12 weeks were combined.

The CDR3 totals 14 residues. Germline V gene sequence: CDR1 KGHSH, CDR2 LQKENI. The J segment lost 6 bases and the V segment lost 6 bases, leaving 7 bases of the junction unmatched. About this clone: Its specificity is not known.

Study-wide findings and caveats: Unmutated variant regions are reportedly the target of nearly half of TCRs that are spike-specific.

The protocol was immunoSEQ multiplex PCR, while the TCRdb copy is restricted to in-frame clones and leaves out a portion. The profile shows roughly 110,000 clones, around 90% of them singletons. Specimen: peripheral blood, collected on day 0 of AZD1222 vaccination. The chain combines TRBV18 with TRBJ2-1; 8 positions agree with TRBD2. The sequence was obtained from an adult in good health. The CDR3 nucleotides are TGTGCCAGCTCCGGGACTAGATCCCCCAATGAGCAGTTCTTC. Protein product: CASSGTRSPNEQFF.